This T cell receptor (beta chain) was obtained from a study of shared clonotypes between healthy human individuals. CD45RO-negative, CCR7-positively selected cells formed the naive CD8 fraction, excluding terminally differentiated effector memory CD45RA+ cells. Using immunoSEQ multiplex PCR, the repertoire was profiled, and TCRdb retains in-frame clones only, with some absent. In the table there are about 2,100,000 clones, just over 90% of which are singletons. The V end lost 4 bases, the J end lost 3 bases, and 13 bases lay between the germline ends. Germline V CDR1 and CDR2: SGHAT, FQNNGV. CDR3 length: 15 amino acids. Concerning this clone itself: Its matching antigen is unknown.

The study, taken as a whole, reports: Deeper or shallower sequencing was expected to change how clonotypes are shared among donors.

The chain links TRBV11-2 to TRBJ2-1, with D possibly being TRBD2 (6 bases). The sample was naive CD8+ T cells from PBMCs. This receptor was identified in a man aged 18 to 30 in good health. Some clones in this sample may be carry-over from other donors' samples. CDR3 sequence reads: CASSSERDFYNEQFF. As DNA, the CDR3 is TGTGCCAGCAGCTCTGAGAGGGACTTCTACAATGAGCAGTTCTTC. Full variable domain (outside the CDR3, taken from reference TRBV11-2 and TRBJ2-1): EAGVAQSPRYKIIEKRQSVAFWCNPISGHATLYWYQQILGQGPKLLIQFQNNGVVDDSQLPKDRFSAERLKGVDSTLKIQPAKLEDSAVYLCASSSERDFYNEQFFGPGTRLTVL.